This TCR beta chain appears in the sequencing data of a study of T cells in narcolepsy. Across the study: Healthy controls were enrolled alongside patients with narcolepsy type 1 or type 2.

Sequencing was performed with immunoSEQ multiplex PCR; in TCRdb, only in-frame clones are kept and a portion is missing. The profile shows about 19,000 clones, roughly 87% of them singletons. Overall study findings and caveats: Autoreactive HCRT-specific and TRIB2-specific clonotypes were marked in same-patient CSF-versus-blood CD4+ comparisons. In some patient and control memory CD4+ samples, autoreactive clones were absent.

This CDR3 region has 16 residues. The V end was cut by 1 base, the J end by 2 bases, with 12 bases between. Germline V gene sequence: CDR1 SGHTA, CDR2 FQGNSA. Points on this clone: Antigen specificity is unknown.

This clonotype was sampled from a human donor in good health. The chain couples TRBV7-2 to TRBJ1-5, with TRBD1 as a possible D gene (5 bases). Sequencing was performed on memory (CD45RA-) CD4+ T cells from blood. CDR3 nucleotide sequence: TGTGCCAGCAGCTTAGAGGAGGGGCCTGGCAATCAGCCCCAGCATTTT. Translation gives CASSLEEGPGNQPQHF.